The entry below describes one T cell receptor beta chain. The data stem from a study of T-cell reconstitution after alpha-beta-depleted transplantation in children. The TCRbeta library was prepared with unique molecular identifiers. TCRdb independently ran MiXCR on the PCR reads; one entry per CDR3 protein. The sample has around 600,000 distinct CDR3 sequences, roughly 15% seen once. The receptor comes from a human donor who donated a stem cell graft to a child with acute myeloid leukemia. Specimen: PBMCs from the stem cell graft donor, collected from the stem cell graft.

The CDR3 DNA reads as TGTGCCAGCAGTTTAGTAGGGGGAAACGACGAGCAGTACTTC. Translating it yields CASSLVGGNDEQYF. V gene TRBV12-3 or TRBV12-4 combines with J gene TRBJ2-7; TRBD1 might be the D (6 bases). This CDR3 is built from 14 residues. The V end was cut by 1 base, the J end by 5 bases, with 12 bases between.